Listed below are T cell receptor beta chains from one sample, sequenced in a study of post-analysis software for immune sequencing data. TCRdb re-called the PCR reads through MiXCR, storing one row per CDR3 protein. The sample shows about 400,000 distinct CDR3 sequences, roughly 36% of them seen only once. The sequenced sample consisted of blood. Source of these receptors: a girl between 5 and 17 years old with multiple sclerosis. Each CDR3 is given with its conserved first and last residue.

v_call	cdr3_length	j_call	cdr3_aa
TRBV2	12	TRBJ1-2	CASTATDPGYTF
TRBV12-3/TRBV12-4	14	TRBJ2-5	CASGTTGAQETQYF
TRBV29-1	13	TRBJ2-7	CSAGTGDSYEQYF
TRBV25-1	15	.	CASSEGTFFLETQYF
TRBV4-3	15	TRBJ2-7	CASSQEEGMHYEQYF
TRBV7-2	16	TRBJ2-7	CASSLGGGRDSYEQYF
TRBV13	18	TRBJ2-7	CASSLRSGERGRIYEQYF
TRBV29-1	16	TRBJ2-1	CSVEGFNGGAGDEQFF
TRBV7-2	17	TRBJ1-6	CASSLGPGVSYNSPLHF
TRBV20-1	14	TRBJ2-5	CSARVGGSGETQYF
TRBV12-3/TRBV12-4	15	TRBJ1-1	CASSQRPPPDPGAFF
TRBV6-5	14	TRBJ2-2	CASYGSLNTGELFF
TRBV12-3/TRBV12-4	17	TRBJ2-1	CASSLLGSGGFHNEQFF
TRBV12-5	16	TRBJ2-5	CASGSTSTGGGETQYF
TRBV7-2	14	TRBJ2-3	CASSLYAGGDTQYF
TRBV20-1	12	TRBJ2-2	CSAAGPTGELFF
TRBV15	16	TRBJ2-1	CATSGIAGVTLDEQFF
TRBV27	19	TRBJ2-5	CASSLKAGSVVEYQETQYF
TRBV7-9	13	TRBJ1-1	CASSSTMNTEAFF
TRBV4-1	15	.	CASSQPGQGLVEQYF
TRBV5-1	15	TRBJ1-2	CASSLAGQPNYGYTF
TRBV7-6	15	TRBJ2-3	CASSLLGVSTDTQYF
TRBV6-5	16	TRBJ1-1	CASGPLIGTENTEAFF
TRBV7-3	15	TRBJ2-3	CASSLTLGGLNTQYF
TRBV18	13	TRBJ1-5	CASIQGANQPQHF
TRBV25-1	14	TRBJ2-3	CASSASGGHATQYF
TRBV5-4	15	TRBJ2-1	CASGRLSGGNNEQFF
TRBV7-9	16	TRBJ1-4	CASSLVLDAPSEKLFF
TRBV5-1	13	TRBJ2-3	CASSFSGSDTQYF
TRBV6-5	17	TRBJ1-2	CASSYSMPGPRNYGYTF
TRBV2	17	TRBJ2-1	CASSEYRGLAGKNEQFF
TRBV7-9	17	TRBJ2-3	CASSLLRDTNFTDTQYF